This paragraph covers one TCR beta chain sequence. The sample is drawn from a study of shared clonotypes between healthy human individuals. The study drew all its donors from Caucasian adults living in Nashville, Tennessee. Assay used: immunoSEQ multiplex PCR; TCRdb lists only in-frame clones, some missing. The sample yields 2.3 million or so clones, 85% to 95% seen once. The CDR3 is 13 amino acids. Germline CDR1 is LNHNV and CDR2 is YYDKDF (reference sequence). Trimming removed 1 base at V and 9 bases at J, with 12 bases between. Sequences were obtained from naive CD4+ T cells from PBMCs. The sample's subset: CD45RA+ positively selected. This TCR was recovered from a young man in good health. Some clones in this sample may be carry-over from other donors' samples. V is TRBV15 and J is TRBJ1-2; D is ambiguous. The chain's CDR3 is CATSRGQTSSYTF. The CDR3 DNA sequence: TGTGCCACCAGCAGAGGGCAGACGTCAAGCTACACCTTC.